The 3 T cell receptor beta chains listed next were all sequenced from one sample in a study of shared clonotypes between healthy human individuals. Method: immunoSEQ multiplex PCR; TCRdb's copy keeps in-frame clones and lacks some. Found here are around 1 million clones, more than 75% of them singletons; the top ten hold nearly 1.5%. Material: memory CD4+ T cells sorted from blood. Indicated subset: CD45RA-negative fraction. Every receptor here comes from a man younger than 35 in good health.

The rearrangement links TRBV19 to TRBJ2-1; D is perhaps TRBD2 (5 bases). This CDR3 contains 15 residues. Per germline, CDR1 LNHDA and CDR2 SQIVND (reference sequence). Trimming removed 3 bases at V and 3 bases at J, with 12 bases between. CDR3 in amino acids: CASSINAEVYNEQFF. The CDR3 DNA is TGTGCCAGTAGTATCAATGCGGAGGTCTACAATGAGCAGTTCTTC.

The table lists this clone with many counts. V gene TRBV30 combines with J gene TRBJ1-1; 8 bases fit TRBD1. The CDR3 sequence is 13 residues long. The trim removed 5 bases at V and 4 bases at J, leaving 6 bases unmatched. Germline lookup yields CDR1 GTSNPN and CDR2 SVGIG (reference sequence). CDR3 sequence: CAWGTGTITEAFF. CDR3 sequence (DNA): TGTGCCTGGGGGACAGGAACTATCACTGAAGCTTTCTTT.

This clone came up once. The chain has TRBV15 and TRBJ2-7, with D perhaps TRBD2 (6 bases). The germline CDR1 and CDR2 sequences are LNHNV and YYDKDF (reference sequence). V dropped 0 bases and J dropped 6 bases, with 15 bases sitting between them. The CDR3 runs to 15 residues. The CDR3 DNA sequence: TGTGCCACCAGCAGAGATCGTGTCGGGAGCGGCGAGCAGTACTTC. It encodes CATSRDRVGSGEQYF. Full variable domain (rest looked up from reference TRBV15 and TRBJ2-7): DAMVIQNPRYQVTQFGKPVTLSCSQTLNHNVMYWYQQKSSQAPKLLFHYYDKDFNNEADTPDNFQSRRPNTSFCFLDIRSPGLGDTAMYLCATSRDRVGSGEQYFGPGTRLTVT.